This T cell receptor (beta chain) was sequenced for a study of blood T cell repertoires in COVID-19. This clone was detected only once. V shed 4 bases, J shed 7 bases, and the junction held 8 bases outside the gene matches. Germline V gives CDR1 MNHEY, CDR2 SMNVEV (reference sequence). This CDR3 comprises 14 residues. The repertoire was sequenced with immunoSEQ multiplex PCR; TCRdb's copy has only in-frame clones and lacks some. In the table there are around 110,000 clones, approximately 85% of which are singletons. The genes are TRBV27 and TRBJ2-7; TRBD1 matches at 9 bases. The material sequenced was peripheral blood. This clonotype originated in a man in his sixties or seventies with acute or convalescent COVID-19. The CDR3 DNA follows: TGTGCCAGCAGTTCCCCGGGACAGGGCGAAGAGCAGTACTTC. Its translation is CASSSPGQGEEQYF.